This TCR beta chain was profiled in a study of T cell responses to AZD1222 COVID-19 vaccine (dated by TCRdb to the early 2020s). The study in broad terms: TCR sequencing was performed for fewer than 250 trial participants, of whom around 210 were given two doses of AZD1222 and approximately 25 were given two doses of MenACWY control vaccine. Enrollment into the trials was organized by age into subgroups of 18-55, 56-69 and 70-plus years, and those subgroups contained 148, 28 and 57 TCR-sequenced participants, respectively. What the work shows at the level of the full study, not this receptor alone: In the small 56-69-year group, the increase in depth fell short of significance, most likely because of low power. Nearly half of unique spike-specific TCRs reportedly recognized epitopes outside regions mutated in the B.1.351 and B.1.1.7 variants. No day 14 peak-response samples were available, so repertoires were characterized only after the peak T cell response. After two AZD1222 doses, spike-specific TCR breadth and depth were significantly higher than at day 0 and than in MenACWY recipients. Conclusions about previously exposed vaccinees are limited, since just a handful of AZD1222 recipients were seropositive for SARS-CoV-2 at baseline. The whole spike protein was spanned by vaccine-associated CD4 TCRs, and dominant responses were seen in regions 160-218 and 743-854. Participants were mostly white British, with more females than males. The authors suggested clonal diversity may have been underestimated.

The time point tag for this specimen amounts to: baseline before first vaccination. Interpreted using the paper, the treatment or condition label stands for: meningococcal conjugate vaccine given as trial control. Vaccinee samples came from UK trials COV001 and COV002, including a single-blind randomized controlled phase 2/3 trial of AZD1222 (ChAdOx1 nCoV-19) in healthy adults. Trial participant PBMC samples were collected at day 0 and day 28 after the second dose for TCRbeta chain sequencing. The CDR3 regions of human TCRbeta chains were analyzed by immunosequencing. The authors' pipeline ran thus. TCRs in the repertoires were matched against a reference library of SARS-CoV-2-specific TCRs that had been generated with the MIRA antigen-specificity platform. Breadth was defined as the fraction of unique TCRs that were SARS-CoV-2-associated, and depth was defined as the fraction of total T cells that were SARS-CoV-2-associated. Using the MIRA data, every spike-specific TCR was mapped to the spike region that the TCR reacted to and assigned to either a CD4 or a CD8 class. Log10-transformed breadth and depth values were compared by one-way ANOVA with Sidak's multiple comparisons tests. Entries here come from immuneACCESS through TCRdb and include only in-frame sequences with V and J called. Some clones fail to appear in such tables; in the studies checked, an unresolved V gene covers under half of the shortfall, and the cause of the remainder is unknown. The D gene and trimming were derived from the DNA, and the V and J assignments and clone size from that table. Here the sample has tens of thousands of clones; approximately 90% occur a single time. The top ten constitute 4% to 5.5% of the sample.

As concerns this clone: No cognate antigen has been identified for it. Base qualities were left out, and no much larger clone turns up one base away.

The sequence derives from an adult in good health. The sequenced sample was peripheral blood, obtained on day 0 of MenACWY control vaccination.

The nucleotides are TGTGCCAGCAGCTTATCGGAGCTCCTGTACGAGCAGTACTTC. This yields the protein CASSLSELLYEQYF. The V and J genes are TRBV7-9 and TRBJ2-7; no D gene call is confident. The CDR3 starts with the cysteine, ends with the phenylalanine, and has 14 residues. The retained sequence is limited to the CDR3, 42 bases, with the frame set at the first base. The junction carries 12 bases between V and J, which are trimmed by 2 bases and 4 bases respectively. Taken from the germline V gene (reference sequence), the CDR1 and CDR2 loops are SEHNR and FQNEAQ.